A selection of T cell receptor beta chains follows, all from one sample in a study of cytomegalovirus exposure and HLA in healthy donors. Data came from immunoSEQ multiplex PCR; TCRdb stores just in-frame clones and leaves some out. Of 140,000 to 150,000 clones in the sample, around 80% are singletons; the top ten hold roughly 2.5%. The sequencing input was PBMCs. The receptors shown here come from a boy younger than 10 in good health and CMV-seronegative. Both conserved end residues are trimmed from each CDR3. The size entry is marked missing in some rows and otherwise reads once, few, many or a size class.

TRBV11-3 | . | ASSTGWNTEAF
TRBV28 | . | ASQRTGWANQPQH
TRBV6-1 | . | ASSERREASPQH
TRBV25-1 | . | ASSMLAGDSDTQY
TRBV5-6 | . | ASSFIQGTPYGYT
TRBV9 | . | ASSVGHRTEAF
TRBV11-3 | once | ASSLGFTSASSYEQY
TRBV27 | . | ASSDRRRTYEQY
TRBV6-5 | few | ASSDPEPLQGTK
TRBV30 | . | ASLTGTYEQY
TRBV11-2 | . | ASSLRIGSSYNEQF
TRBV9 | . | ASSVESGGLTNEKLF
TRBV4-2 | . | ASSRDRVRQY
TRBV19 | . | ASSNRQGVTLGANVLT
TRBV25-1 | . | ASSEGGGSYEQY
TRBV19 | . | ASSIAGVNQPQH
TRBV5-1 | . | ASSSGLAGVETQY
TRBV7-3 | once | ASSLTNQGGEQY
TRBV29-1 | . | SVGRGAEKSTDTQY
TRBV2 | . | ASNSGTGIGETQY
TRBV27 | . | ASSLSGPAIQY
TRBV7-3 | . | ASSLSRNNEQF
TRBV5-6 | . | ASSPTLNYEQY
TRBV9 | . | ASSVALEIPGTSYNERF
TRBV2 | . | ASGTNPTGGSRELF
TRBV5-6 | . | ASGSGVWGYEQY
TRBV5-1 | . | ASSLGTSTDTQY
TRBV5-5 | . | ASSLVAGGHQPQH
TRBV6-5 | . | ASTRGRGDEQF
TRBV9 | once | ASSVEGGETQY
TRBV6-1 | . | ASTKGAYNEQF
TRBV29-1 | once | SGGLGEEKLF
TRBV4-2 | . | ASSQIGNSGDPYEQY
TRBV19 | . | ASSIAQRSNQPQH
TRBV5-6 | . | ASSLRDSYEQY
TRBV19 | . | ASSREDQPQH
TRBV11-3 | . | ASRKRPGIGGELF
TRBV2 | once | ASSELGGSYEQY
TRBV29-1 | . | SGFRDMRGRLLKQY
TRBV28 | . | ASSYLVQPQH
TRBV6-5 | . | ASSYLLGFRDYGYT
TRBV11-2 | . | ASSLDRRPGQGDYGYT
TRBV7-9 | . | ASSLGWQAEKLF
TRBV7-9 | . | ASSLGRGSATNEKLF
TRBV30 | . | AWSGGNTDTQY
TRBV13 | . | ASRLRGKYEQY
TRBV5-4 | . | ASSLSGGSSYNSPLH
TRBV10-1 | once | ASLWRAKPYNEQF
TRBV5-1 | . | ASRTENSGNTIY
TRBV11-2 | . | ASSLVYRKLVNQPQH
TRBV5-6 | . | ASSGTEVTYGYT
TRBV9 | . | ASSVARSGELF
TRBV5-6 | . | ASSPWDRGNTEAF
TRBV5-1 | . | ASSLGLQLYNEQF
TRBV28 | . | ASRRLLAGVSEQF
TRBV12-1 | . | ASSLRQGYEFYSNQPQH
TRBV6-6 | . | ASSYSVGQGQPQH
TRBV6-5 | . | ASSKTGPNTEAF
TRBV7-9 | . | ASSFRDRVSPRTEAF